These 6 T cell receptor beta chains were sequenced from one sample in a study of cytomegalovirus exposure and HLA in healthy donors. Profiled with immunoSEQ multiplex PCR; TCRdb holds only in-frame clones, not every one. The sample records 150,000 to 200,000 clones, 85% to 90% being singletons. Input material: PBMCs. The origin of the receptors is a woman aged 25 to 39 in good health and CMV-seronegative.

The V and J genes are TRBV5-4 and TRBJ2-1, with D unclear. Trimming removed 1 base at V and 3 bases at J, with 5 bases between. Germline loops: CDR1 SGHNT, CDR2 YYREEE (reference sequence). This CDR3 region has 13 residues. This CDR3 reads CASSLHYYNEQFF. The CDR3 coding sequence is TGTGCCAGCAGCTTGCACTACTACAATGAGCAGTTCTTC. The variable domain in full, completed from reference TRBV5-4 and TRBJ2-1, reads ETGVTQSPTHLIKTRGQQVTLRCSSQSGHNTVSWYQQALGQGPQFIFQYYREEENGRGNFPPRFSGLQFPNYSSELNVNALELDDSALYLCASSLHYYNEQFFGPGTRLTVL.

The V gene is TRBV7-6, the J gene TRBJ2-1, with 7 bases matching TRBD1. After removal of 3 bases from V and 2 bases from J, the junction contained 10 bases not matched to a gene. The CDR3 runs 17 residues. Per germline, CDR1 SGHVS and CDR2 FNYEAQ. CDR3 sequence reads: CASSFRSGGSPYNEQFF. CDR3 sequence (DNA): TGTGCCAGCAGCTTTAGGTCAGGGGGTAGCCCCTACAATGAGCAGTTCTTC.

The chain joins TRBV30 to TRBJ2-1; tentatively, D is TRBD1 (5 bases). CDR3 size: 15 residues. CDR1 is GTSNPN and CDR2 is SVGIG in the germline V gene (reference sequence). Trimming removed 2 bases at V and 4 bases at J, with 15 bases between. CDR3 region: CAWSSLRQLYNEQFF. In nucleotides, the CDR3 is TGTGCCTGGAGTAGCCTACGACAGCTATACAATGAGCAGTTCTTC.

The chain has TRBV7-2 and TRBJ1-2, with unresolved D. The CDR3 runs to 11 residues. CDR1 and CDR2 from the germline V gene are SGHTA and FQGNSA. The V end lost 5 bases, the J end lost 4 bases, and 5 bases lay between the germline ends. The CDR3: CASSPAYGYTF. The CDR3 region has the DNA TGTGCCAGCAGCCCCGCCTATGGCTACACCTTC. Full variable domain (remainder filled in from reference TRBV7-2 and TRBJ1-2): GAGVSQSPSNKVTEKGKDVELRCDPISGHTALYWYRQSLGQGLEFLIYFQGNSAPDKSGLPSDRFSAERTGGSVSTLTIQRTQQEDSAVYLCASSPAYGYTFGSGTRLTVV.

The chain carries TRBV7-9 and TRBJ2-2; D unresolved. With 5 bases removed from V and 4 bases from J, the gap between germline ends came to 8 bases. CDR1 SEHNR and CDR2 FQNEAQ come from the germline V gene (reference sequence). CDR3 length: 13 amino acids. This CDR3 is CASSPPGTGELFF. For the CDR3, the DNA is TGTGCCAGCAGCCCTCCAGGCACCGGGGAGCTGTTTTTT.

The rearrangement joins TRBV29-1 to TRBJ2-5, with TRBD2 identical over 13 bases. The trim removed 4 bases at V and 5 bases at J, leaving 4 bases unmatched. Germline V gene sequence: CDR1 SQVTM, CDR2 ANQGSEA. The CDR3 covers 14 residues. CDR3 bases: TGCAGCGTTGGACTAGCGGGGGGCCGGGAGACCCAGTACTTC. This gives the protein CSVGLAGGRETQYF.